These T cell receptor beta chains were read from a single sample in a study of OX40 agonist ivuxolimab in advanced cancers. TCRdb's table, derived via immunoSEQ multiplex PCR, lists solely in-frame clones and lacks some. This table has about 79,000 clones, under 85% appearing once. Specimen: CD4+ or CD8+ T cells sorted from blood, collected in a trial of the OX40 agonist ivuxolimab. These receptors were obtained from an adult with an advanced solid tumor such as melanoma, head and neck, liver or kidney cancer. The CDR3 runs from the conserved cysteine through the conserved F or W. A D gene is named only where the DNA matches it firmly. For some rows the clone size is stated as once, few or many, or as a class when expanded; others skip it.

j_gene | d_gene | v_gene | abundance | CDR3aa | CDR3nt
TRBJ1-5 | - | TRBV6-1 | few | CASMVGRQINQPQHF | TGTGCCAGCATGGTGGGGCGTCAGATCAATCAGCCCCAGCATTTT
TRBJ2-7 | TRBD2 | TRBV10-3 | - | CAISDERETTYEQYF | TGTGCCATCAGTGACGAGCGGGAGACCACCTACGAGCAGTACTTC
TRBJ2-3 | - | TRBV27 | - | CASSYFPQDTQYF | TGTGCCAGCAGTTACTTTCCCCAAGATACGCAGTATTTT
TRBJ2-7 | - | TRBV11-3 | - | CASSLDGYEQYF | TGTGCCAGCAGCTTAGACGGCTACGAGCAGTACTTC
TRBJ2-1 | TRBD1 | TRBV6-6 | - | CASGDTGQGMGQFF | TGTGCCAGCGGGGACACCGGACAGGGGATGGGGCAGTTCTTC
TRBJ1-3 | - | TRBV28 | - | CASSFGGPFKDTIYF | TGTGCCAGCAGTTTCGGAGGACCCTTCAAGGACACCATATATTTT
TRBJ2-2 | - | TRBV7-2 | - | CASSLGTPSNTGELFF | TGTGCCAGCAGCTTAGGGACACCGTCGAACACCGGGGAGCTGTTTTTT
TRBJ2-3 | TRBD2 | TRBV5-4 | - | CASSLEGGANRDTQYF | TGTGCCAGCAGCTTGGAGGGAGGGGCGAATAGAGATACGCAGTATTTT
TRBJ2-1 | - | TRBV11-3 | - | CASSLSEPLNEQFF | TGTGCCAGCAGCTTAAGTGAGCCCCTCAATGAGCAGTTCTTC
TRBJ2-1 | TRBD2 | TRBV4-2 | - | CASSPPRASGRANEQFF | TGTGCCAGCAGCCCCCCACGCGCGAGCGGGAGGGCCAATGAGCAGTTCTTC
TRBJ2-2 | - | TRBV6-4 | - | CASVDTNTGELFF | TGTGCCAGCGTTGACACGAACACCGGGGAGCTGTTTTTT
TRBJ1-1 | - | TRBV10-3 | - | CAIMMDRNTEAFF | TGTGCCATCATGATGGACAGGAACACTGAAGCTTTCTTT
TRBJ2-7 | - | TRBV4-1 | - | CASSQYPAGNYEQYF | TGCGCCAGCAGCCAATATCCTGCAGGAAACTACGAGCAGTACTTC
TRBJ2-1 | TRBD2 | TRBV6-6 | - | CASSYSAGVVWEQFF | TGTGCCAGCAGTTACTCAGCGGGAGTGGTCTGGGAGCAGTTCTTC
TRBJ2-1 | - | TRBV2 | - | CASSGFDNEQFF | TGTGCCAGCAGTGGGTTCGACAATGAGCAGTTCTTC
TRBJ2-1 | TRBD2 | TRBV7-3 | few | CASSSRLALFNEQFF | TGTGCCAGCAGCTCTCGACTAGCGCTTTTCAATGAGCAGTTCTTC
TRBJ2-7 | TRBD1 | TRBV5-1 | - | CASSSPWDRNYEQYF | TGCGCCAGCAGCTCCCCTTGGGACAGAAACTACGAGCAGTACTTC
TRBJ1-1 | - | TRBV25-1 | - | CASSGYGTSEAFF | TGTGCCAGCAGTGGCTACGGGACATCTGAAGCTTTCTTT
TRBJ2-7 | TRBD2 | TRBV7-3 | - | CASSSLAGGDEQYF | TGTGCCAGCAGCTCACTAGCGGGAGGCGACGAGCAGTACTTC
TRBJ2-3 | - | TRBV19 | - | CASSRRAASHTDTQYF | TGTGCCAGTAGCCGGCGGGCCGCATCCCACACAGATACGCAGTATTTT
TRBJ1-2 | TRBD1 | TRBV11-2 | - | CASNEDRVGYTF | TGTGCCAGCAACGAGGACAGGGTCGGCTACACCTTC
TRBJ2-7 | TRBD2 | TRBV6-5 | - | CASRQGLASSEQYF | TGTGCCAGCAGACAGGGACTAGCGAGCAGCGAGCAGTACTTC
TRBJ2-7 | - | TRBV18 | few | CASGMGNEQYF | TGTGCCTCCGGGATGGGGAACGAGCAGTACTTC
TRBJ2-7 | - | TRBV4-1 | - | CASSQPTVHEQYF | TGCGCCAGCAGCCAACCCACGGTCCACGAGCAGTACTTC
TRBJ1-1 | - | TRBV19 | - | CASIAEGMTEAFF | TGTGCCAGTATAGCGGAGGGTATGACTGAAGCTTTCTTT
TRBJ2-7 | - | TRBV19 | - | CASSIGSGRVYEQYF | TGTGCCAGTAGTATCGGGTCGGGACGGGTCTACGAGCAGTACTTC
TRBJ2-7 | - | TRBV7-8 | - | CASRGDEQYF | TGTGCCAGCAGGGGAGACGAGCAGTACTTC
TRBJ2-7 | - | TRBV5-4 | once | CASSQAWAYEQYF | TGCGCCAGCAGCCAAGCTTGGGCCTACGAGCAGTACTTC
TRBJ1-4 | - | TRBV28 | - | CASSGEQGIYEKLFF | TGTGCCAGCAGTGGTGAACAGGGTATATACGAAAAACTGTTTTTT
TRBJ2-7 | - | TRBV5-5 | - | CASSDARQNALYEQYF | TGTGCCAGCAGCGATGCTAGGCAGAATGCCCTCTACGAGCAGTACTTC
TRBJ2-5 | - | TRBV23-1 | - | CASTSGQETQYF | TGCGCCAGCACTTCAGGACAAGAGACCCAGTACTTC
TRBJ1-4 | - | TRBV6-6 | - | CASILGRGLANEKLFF | TGTGCCAGCATTCTAGGGCGGGGGCTGGCTAATGAAAAACTGTTTTTT
TRBJ1-4 | - | TRBV7-2 | - | CASSIGRGRYFEKLFF | TGTGCCAGCAGCATAGGTCGCGGGAGGTATTTTGAAAAACTGTTTTTT
TRBJ2-1 | TRBD1 | TRBV10-1 | - | CASRRTGGNEQFF | TGCGCCAGCAGACGGACAGGGGGCAATGAGCAGTTCTTC
TRBJ1-1 | TRBD1 | TRBV7-2 | - | CASSPGGPRSTEAFF | TGTGCCAGCAGCCCAGGGGGGCCCCGGTCCACTGAAGCTTTCTTT
TRBJ2-1 | - | TRBV28 | few | CASSMQDSRSYNEQFF | TGTGCCAGCAGTATGCAAGACAGCCGCTCCTACAATGAGCAGTTCTTC
TRBJ1-2 | - | TRBV6-5 | - | CASSYGAGVNYGYTF | TGTGCCAGCAGTTACGGGGCCGGGGTTAACTATGGCTACACCTTC
TRBJ2-2 | TRBD1 | TRBV5-1 | - | CATSQGAVDTGELFF | TGCGCCACCTCACAGGGGGCGGTGGACACCGGGGAGCTGTTTTTT
TRBJ2-7 | TRBD2 | TRBV5-1 | once | CASGPGLAGTYEQYF | TGCGCCAGCGGACCGGGACTAGCGGGAACCTACGAGCAGTACTTC
TRBJ1-5 | - | TRBV18 | - | CASSAGARYQPQHF | TGTGCCAGCTCGGCGGGGGCCCGGTATCAGCCCCAGCATTTT
TRBJ2-2 | - | TRBV6-5 | once | CASSYVSRTGELFF | TGTGCCAGCAGTTACGTATCTCGGACCGGGGAGCTGTTTTTT
TRBJ2-5 | - | TRBV5-1 | - | CASSLYGVRQETQYF | TGCGCCAGCAGCTTGTACGGGGTCAGGCAAGAGACCCAGTACTTC
TRBJ1-6 | TRBD1 | TRBV5-1 | - | CASSIRDRDSPLHF | TGCGCCAGCAGCATCCGGGACAGGGATTCACCCCTCCACTTT
TRBJ1-1 | - | TRBV4-1 | - | CASSQDSSAEHTEAFF | TGCGCCAGCAGCCAAGATTCTTCGGCCGAACACACTGAAGCTTTCTTT
TRBJ2-5 | - | TRBV4-2 | - | CASSQDRAREETQYF | TGTGCCAGCAGCCAAGACCGTGCACGGGAAGAGACCCAGTACTTC
TRBJ1-1 | - | TRBV5-4 | once | CASRTENTEAFF | TGTGCCAGCAGAACGGAGAACACTGAAGCTTTCTTT
TRBJ1-5 | - | TRBV5-6 | - | CASSLAAGGHQPQHF | TGTGCCAGCAGCTTGGCGGCGGGGGGACATCAGCCCCAGCATTTT
TRBJ2-3 | - | TRBV4-3 | - | CASSQDWGGARDTQYF | TGCGCCAGCAGCCAAGATTGGGGGGGCGCAAGGGATACGCAGTATTTT
TRBJ2-7 | - | TRBV30 | few | CAWSVRVGRTREQYF | TGTGCCTGGAGTGTACGGGTCGGGAGAACTAGGGAGCAGTACTTC
TRBJ1-3 | TRBD1 | TRBV2 | - | CASKRDSSGNTIYF | TGTGCCAGCAAACGGGACAGCTCTGGAAACACCATATATTTT
TRBJ1-2 | - | TRBV29-1 | - | CSVEDPGRRGPYGYTF | TGCAGCGTTGAAGATCCAGGCAGGAGAGGTCCCTATGGCTACACCTTC